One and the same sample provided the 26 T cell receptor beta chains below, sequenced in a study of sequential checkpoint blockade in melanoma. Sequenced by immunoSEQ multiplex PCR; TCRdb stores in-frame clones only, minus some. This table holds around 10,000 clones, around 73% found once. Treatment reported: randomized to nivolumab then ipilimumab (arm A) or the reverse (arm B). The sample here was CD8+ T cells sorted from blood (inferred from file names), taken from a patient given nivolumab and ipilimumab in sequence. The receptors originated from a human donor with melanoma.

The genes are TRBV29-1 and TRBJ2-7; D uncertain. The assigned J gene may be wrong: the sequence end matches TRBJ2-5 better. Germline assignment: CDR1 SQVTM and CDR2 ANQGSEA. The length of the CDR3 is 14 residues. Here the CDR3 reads CSVVLPGTRETQYF. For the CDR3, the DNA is TGCAGCGTTGTTTTACCTGGAACGAGGGAGACCCAGTACTTC.

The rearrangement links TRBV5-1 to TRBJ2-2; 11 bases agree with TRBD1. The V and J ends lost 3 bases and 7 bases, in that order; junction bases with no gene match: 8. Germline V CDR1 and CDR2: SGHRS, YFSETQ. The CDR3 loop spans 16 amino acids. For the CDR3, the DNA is TGCGCCAGCAGCTGGGGACAGGGGGAATATAACGGGGAGCTGTTTTTT. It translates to CASSWGQGEYNGELFF.

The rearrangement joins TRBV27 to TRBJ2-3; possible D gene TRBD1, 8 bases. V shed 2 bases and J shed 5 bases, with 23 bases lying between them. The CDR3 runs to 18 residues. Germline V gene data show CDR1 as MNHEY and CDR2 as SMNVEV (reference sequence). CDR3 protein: CASSLTLGEGTGGDTQYF. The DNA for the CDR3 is TGTGCCAGCAGTTTAACATTGGGGGAGGGGACAGGTGGAGATACGCAGTATTTT.

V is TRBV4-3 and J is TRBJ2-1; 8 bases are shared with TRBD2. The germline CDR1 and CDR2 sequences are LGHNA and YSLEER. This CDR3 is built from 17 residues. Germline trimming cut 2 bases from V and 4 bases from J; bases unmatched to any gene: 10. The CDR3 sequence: CASSQSQLAGVYNEQFF. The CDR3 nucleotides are TGCGCCAGCAGCCAAAGTCAGCTAGCGGGTGTTTACAATGAGCAGTTCTTC.

The CDR3 DNA reads as TGTGCCAGCAGCCCGAAGGACATAAGGAACTATGGCTACACCTTC. It is translated as CASSPKDIRNYGYTF. This sequence joins TRBV13 and TRBJ1-2, with TRBD1 as a possible D gene (5 bases). From germline, CDR1 is PRHDT and CDR2 FYEKMQ (reference sequence). This CDR3 spans 15 amino acids. Trimming stripped 5 bases from V and 2 bases from J, with 15 bases between. Full variable domain (outside the CDR3, taken from reference TRBV13 and TRBJ1-2): AAGVIQSPRHLIKEKRETATLKCYPIPRHDTVYWYQQGPGQDPQFLISFYEKMQSDKGSIPDRFSAQQFSDYHSELNMSSLELGDSALYFCASSPKDIRNYGYTFGSGTRLTVV.

The CDR3 nucleotides are TGCAGTGCGAGCTCCAGGGGTGAGCAGTTCTTC. It encodes CSASSRGEQFF. V and J are TRBV20-1 and TRBJ2-1; D perhaps matches TRBD1 (6 bases). This CDR3 has 11 amino acids. CDR1 is DFQATT and CDR2 is SNEGSKA in the germline V gene (reference sequence). The ends were cut back, 6 bases at V and 9 bases at J, with 12 bases in the middle.

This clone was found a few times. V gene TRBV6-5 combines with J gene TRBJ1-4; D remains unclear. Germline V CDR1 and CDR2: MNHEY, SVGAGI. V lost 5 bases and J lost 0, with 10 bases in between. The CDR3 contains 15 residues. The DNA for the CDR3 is TGTGCCAGCAGTCCTAGCCCTGCAACTAATGAAAAACTGTTTTTT. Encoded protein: CASSPSPATNEKLFF.

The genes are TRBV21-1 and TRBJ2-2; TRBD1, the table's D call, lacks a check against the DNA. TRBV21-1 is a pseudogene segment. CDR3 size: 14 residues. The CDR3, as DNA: TGTGCCAGCAGCCGCTTCAGGGTCAGCGGGGAGCTGTTTTTT. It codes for CASSRFRVSGELFF.

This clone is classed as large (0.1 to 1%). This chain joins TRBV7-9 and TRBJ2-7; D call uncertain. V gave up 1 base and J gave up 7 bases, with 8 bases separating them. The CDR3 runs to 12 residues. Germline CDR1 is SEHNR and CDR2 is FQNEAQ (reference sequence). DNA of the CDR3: TGTGCCAGCAGCTTAGTTCCTTTTGAGCAGTACTTC. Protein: CASSLVPFEQYF.

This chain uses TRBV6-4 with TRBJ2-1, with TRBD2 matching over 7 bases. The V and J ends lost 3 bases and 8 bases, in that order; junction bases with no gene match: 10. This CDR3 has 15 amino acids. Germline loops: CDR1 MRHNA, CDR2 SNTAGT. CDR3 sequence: CASSEFGSSGDEQFF. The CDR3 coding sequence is TGTGCCAGCAGTGAGTTTGGATCGAGCGGGGATGAGCAGTTCTTC.

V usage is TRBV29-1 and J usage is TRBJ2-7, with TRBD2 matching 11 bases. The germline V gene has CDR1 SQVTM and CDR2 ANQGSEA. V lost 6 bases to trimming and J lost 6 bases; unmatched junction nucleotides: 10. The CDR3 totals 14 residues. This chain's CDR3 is CSVAGTSGRLEQYF. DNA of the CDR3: TGCAGCGTCGCCGGGACTAGCGGCCGCCTCGAGCAGTACTTC.

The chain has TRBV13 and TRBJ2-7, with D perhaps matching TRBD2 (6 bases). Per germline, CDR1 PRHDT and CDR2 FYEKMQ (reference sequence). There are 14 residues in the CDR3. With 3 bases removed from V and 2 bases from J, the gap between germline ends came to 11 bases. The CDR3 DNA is TGTGCCAGCAGCTTCGGGGGTTCGCCCTACGAGCAGTACTTC. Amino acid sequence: CASSFGGSPYEQYF.

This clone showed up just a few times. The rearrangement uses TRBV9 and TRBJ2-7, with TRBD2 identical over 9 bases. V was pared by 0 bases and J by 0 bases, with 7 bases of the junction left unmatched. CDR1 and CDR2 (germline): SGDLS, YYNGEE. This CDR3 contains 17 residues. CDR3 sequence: CASSVGSLAGSSYEQYF. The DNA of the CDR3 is TGTGCCAGCAGCGTAGGGTCCCTAGCGGGATCCTCCTACGAGCAGTACTTC.

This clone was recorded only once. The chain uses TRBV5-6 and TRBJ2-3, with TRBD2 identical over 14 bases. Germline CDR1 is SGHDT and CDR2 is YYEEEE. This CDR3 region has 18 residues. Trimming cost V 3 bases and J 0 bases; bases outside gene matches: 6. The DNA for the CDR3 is TGTGCCAGCAGCTCGAAGGGACTAGCGGGGGCCAGCACAGATACGCAGTATTTT. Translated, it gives CASSSKGLAGASTDTQYF.

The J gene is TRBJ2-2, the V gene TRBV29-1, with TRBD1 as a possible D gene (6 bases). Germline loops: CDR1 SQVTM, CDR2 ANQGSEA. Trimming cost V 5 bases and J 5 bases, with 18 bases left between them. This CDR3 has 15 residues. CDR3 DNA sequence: TGCAGCGTTTCGTCCGGTACAGGGTGGACCGGGGAGCTGTTTTTT. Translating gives CSVSSGTGWTGELFF.

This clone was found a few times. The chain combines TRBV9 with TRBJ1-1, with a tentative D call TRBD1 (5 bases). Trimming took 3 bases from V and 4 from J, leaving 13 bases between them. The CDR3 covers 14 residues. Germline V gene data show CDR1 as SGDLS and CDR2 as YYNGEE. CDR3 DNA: TGTGCCAGCAGCGCCACAACAGGTAGCACTGAAGCTTTCTTT. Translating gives CASSATTGSTEAFF.

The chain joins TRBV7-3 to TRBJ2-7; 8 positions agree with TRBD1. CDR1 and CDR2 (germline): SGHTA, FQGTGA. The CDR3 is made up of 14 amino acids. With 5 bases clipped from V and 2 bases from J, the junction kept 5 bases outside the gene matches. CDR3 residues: CASSEGQGPYEQYF. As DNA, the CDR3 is TGTGCCAGCAGCGAAGGACAGGGACCCTACGAGCAGTACTTC.

The CDR3 loop is CASSLAGNRENSPLHF. CDR3 coding DNA: TGTGCCAGCAGCTTAGCTGGGAACAGGGAGAATTCACCCCTCCACTTT. The chain joins TRBV11-2 to TRBJ1-6; TRBD1 is a possible D gene (6 bases). The germline V gene encodes CDR1 SGHAT and CDR2 FQNNGV. CDR3 length: 16 amino acids. V gave up 1 base and J gave up 7 bases, with 14 bases separating them.

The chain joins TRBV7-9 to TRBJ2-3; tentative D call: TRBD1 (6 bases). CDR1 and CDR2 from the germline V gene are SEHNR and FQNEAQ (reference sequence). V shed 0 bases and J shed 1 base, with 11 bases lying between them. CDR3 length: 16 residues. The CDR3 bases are TGTGCCAGCAGCTTAGCCTTGGACAGACGCACAGATACGCAGTATTTT. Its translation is CASSLALDRRTDTQYF.

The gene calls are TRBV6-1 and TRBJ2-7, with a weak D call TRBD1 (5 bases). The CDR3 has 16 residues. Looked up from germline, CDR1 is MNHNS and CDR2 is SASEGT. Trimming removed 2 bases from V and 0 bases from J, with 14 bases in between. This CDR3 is CASSEFRTTNSYEQYF. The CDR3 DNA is TGTGCCAGCAGTGAATTTCGGACAACAAACTCCTACGAGCAGTACTTC.

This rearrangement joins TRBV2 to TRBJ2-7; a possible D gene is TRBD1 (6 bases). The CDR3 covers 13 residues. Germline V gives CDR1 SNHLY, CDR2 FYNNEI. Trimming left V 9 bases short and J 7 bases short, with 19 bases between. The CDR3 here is CARQGRLISEQYF. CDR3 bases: TGTGCCAGACAGGGACGGCTGATAAGTGAGCAGTACTTC.

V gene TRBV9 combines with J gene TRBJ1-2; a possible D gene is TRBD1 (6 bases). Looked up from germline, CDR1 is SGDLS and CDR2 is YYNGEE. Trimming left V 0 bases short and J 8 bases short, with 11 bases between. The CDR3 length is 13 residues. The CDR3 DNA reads TGTGCCAGCAGCGTAGGCAGGGGCGGCGGCTACACCTTC. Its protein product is CASSVGRGGGYTF.

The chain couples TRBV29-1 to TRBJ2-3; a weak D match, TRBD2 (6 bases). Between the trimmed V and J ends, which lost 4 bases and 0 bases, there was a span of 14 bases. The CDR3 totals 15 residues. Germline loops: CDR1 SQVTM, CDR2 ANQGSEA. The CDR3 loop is CSVAGGRTSTDTQYF. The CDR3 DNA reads TGCAGCGTTGCTGGGGGGAGGACCAGCACAGATACGCAGTATTTT.

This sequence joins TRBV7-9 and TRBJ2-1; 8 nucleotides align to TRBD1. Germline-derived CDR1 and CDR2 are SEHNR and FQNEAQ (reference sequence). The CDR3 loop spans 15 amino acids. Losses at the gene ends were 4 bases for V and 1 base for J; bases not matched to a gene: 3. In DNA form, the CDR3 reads TGTGCCAGCAGCTCAGACAGGGGTTCCTACAATGAGCAGTTCTTC. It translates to CASSSDRGSYNEQFF.

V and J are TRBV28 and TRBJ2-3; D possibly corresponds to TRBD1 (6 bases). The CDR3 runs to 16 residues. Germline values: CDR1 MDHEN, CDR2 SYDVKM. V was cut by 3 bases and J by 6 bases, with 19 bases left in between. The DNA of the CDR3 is TGTGCCAGCAGTTTGGGCAGGGGCGCTGGCAGTGATACGCAGTATTTT. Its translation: CASSLGRGAGSDTQYF. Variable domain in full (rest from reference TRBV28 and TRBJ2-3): DVKVTQSSRYLVKRTGEKVFLECVQDMDHENMFWYRQDPGLGLRLIYFSYDVKMKEKGDIPEGYSVSREKKERFSLILESASTNQTSMYLCASSLGRGAGSDTQYFGPGTRLTVL.

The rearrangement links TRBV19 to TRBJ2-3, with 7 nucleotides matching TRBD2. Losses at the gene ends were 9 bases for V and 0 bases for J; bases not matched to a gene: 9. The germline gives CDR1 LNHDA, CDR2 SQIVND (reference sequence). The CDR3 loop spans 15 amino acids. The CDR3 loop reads CASLYTSASTDTQYF. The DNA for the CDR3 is TGTGCCAGCCTCTATACTAGCGCGAGCACAGATACGCAGTATTTT. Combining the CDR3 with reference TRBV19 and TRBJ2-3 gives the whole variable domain DGGITQSPKYLFRKEGQNVTLSCEQNLNHDAMYWYRQDPGQGLRLIYYSQIVNDFQKGDIAEGYSVSREKKESFPLTVTSAQKNPTAFYLCASLYTSASTDTQYFGPGTRLTVL.